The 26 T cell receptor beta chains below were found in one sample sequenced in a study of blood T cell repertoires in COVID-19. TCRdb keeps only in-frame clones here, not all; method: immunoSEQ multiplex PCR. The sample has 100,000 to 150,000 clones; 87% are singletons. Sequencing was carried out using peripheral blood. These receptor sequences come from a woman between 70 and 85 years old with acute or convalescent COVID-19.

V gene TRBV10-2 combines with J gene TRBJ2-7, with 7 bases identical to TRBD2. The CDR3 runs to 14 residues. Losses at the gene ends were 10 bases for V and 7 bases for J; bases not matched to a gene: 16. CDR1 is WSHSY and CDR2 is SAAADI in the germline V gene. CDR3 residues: CATRLGGSISEQYF. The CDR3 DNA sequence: TGCGCCACCCGACTGGGGGGGAGTATTTCGGAGCAGTACTTC.

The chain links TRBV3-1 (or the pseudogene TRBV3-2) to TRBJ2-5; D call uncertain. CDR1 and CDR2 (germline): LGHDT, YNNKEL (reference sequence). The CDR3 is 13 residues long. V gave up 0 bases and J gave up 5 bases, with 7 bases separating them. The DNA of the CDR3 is TGTGCCAGCAGCCAAGACACGCGGGAGACCCAGTACTTC. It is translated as CASSQDTRETQYF.

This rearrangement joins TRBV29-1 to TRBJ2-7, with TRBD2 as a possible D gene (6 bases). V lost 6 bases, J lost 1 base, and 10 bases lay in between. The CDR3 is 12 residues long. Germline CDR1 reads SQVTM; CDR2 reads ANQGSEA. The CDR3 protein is CSVDSGSYEQYF. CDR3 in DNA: TGCAGCGTCGACAGCGGGTCCTACGAGCAGTACTTC.

The CDR3 loop is CASGLVSSGGYTF. In nucleotides, the CDR3 is TGTGCTAGTGGTTTGGTATCTTCGGGAGGCTACACCTTC. This chain links TRBV12-5 with TRBJ1-2; no firm D call. CDR1 is LGHNT, CDR2 FRNRAP, per germline. The CDR3 covers 13 residues. Trimming left V 0 bases short and J 8 bases short, with 10 bases between.

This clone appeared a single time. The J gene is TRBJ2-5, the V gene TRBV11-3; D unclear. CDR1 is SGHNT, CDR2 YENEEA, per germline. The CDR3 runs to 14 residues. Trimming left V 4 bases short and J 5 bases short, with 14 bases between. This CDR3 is CASSSRWPRETQYF. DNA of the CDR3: TGTGCCAGCAGCTCCCGCTGGCCTCGTGAGACCCAGTACTTC.

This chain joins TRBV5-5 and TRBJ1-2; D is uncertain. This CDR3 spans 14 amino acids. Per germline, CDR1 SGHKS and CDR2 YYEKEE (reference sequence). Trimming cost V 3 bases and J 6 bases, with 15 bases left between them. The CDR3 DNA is TGTGCCAGCAGCTCAGAGGTCCGTCGTGATGGCTACACCTTC. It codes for CASSSEVRRDGYTF. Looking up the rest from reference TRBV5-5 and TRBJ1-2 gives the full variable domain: DAGVTQSPTHLIKTRGQQVTLRCSPISGHKSVSWYQQVLGQGPQFIFQYYEKEERGRGNFPDRFSARQFPNYSSELNVNALLLGDSALYLCASSSEVRRDGYTFGSGTRLTVV.

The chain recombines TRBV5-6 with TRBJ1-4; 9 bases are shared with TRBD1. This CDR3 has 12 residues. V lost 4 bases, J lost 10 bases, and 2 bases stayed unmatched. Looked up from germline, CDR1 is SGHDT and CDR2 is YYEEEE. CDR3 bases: TGTGCCAGCAGCCCGGGACAGGGAAAACTGTTTTTT. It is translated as CASSPGQGKLFF.

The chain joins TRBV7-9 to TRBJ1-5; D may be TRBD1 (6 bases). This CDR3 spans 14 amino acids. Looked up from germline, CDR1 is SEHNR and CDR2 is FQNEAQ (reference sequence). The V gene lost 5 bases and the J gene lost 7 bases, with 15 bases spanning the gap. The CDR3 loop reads CASSPRGAEQPQHF. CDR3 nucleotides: TGTGCCAGCAGCCCCCGGGGGGCGGAACAGCCCCAGCATTTT. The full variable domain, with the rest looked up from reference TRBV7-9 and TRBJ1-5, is DTGVSQNPRHKITKRGQNVTFRCDPISEHNRLYWYRQTLGQGPEFLTYFQNEAQLEKSRLLSDRFSAERPKGSFSTLEIQRTEQGDSAMYLCASSPRGAEQPQHFGDGTRLSIL.

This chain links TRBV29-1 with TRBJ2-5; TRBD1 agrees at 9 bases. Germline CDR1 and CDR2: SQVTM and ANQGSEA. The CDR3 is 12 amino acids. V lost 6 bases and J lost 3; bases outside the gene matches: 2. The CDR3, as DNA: TGCAGCGTCCGGACAGGGGAAGAGACCCAGTACTTC. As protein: CSVRTGEETQYF.

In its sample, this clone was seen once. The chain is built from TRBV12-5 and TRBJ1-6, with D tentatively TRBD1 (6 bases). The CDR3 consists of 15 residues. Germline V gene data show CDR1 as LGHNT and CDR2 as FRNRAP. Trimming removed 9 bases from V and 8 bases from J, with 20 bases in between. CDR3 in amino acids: CASSPLDRSHSPLHF. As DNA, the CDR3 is TGTGCTAGCTCGCCACTTGACAGGTCGCATTCACCCCTCCACTTT.

The CDR3 DNA is TGTGCCAGCAGCTGGGGCCGACCGCCTGATTCACCCCTCCACTTT. It yields the protein CASSWGRPPDSPLHF. The V and J genes are TRBV5-6 and TRBJ1-6; D is perhaps TRBD1 (5 bases). Germline V gives CDR1 SGHDT, CDR2 YYEEEE. V was clipped by 3 bases and J by 8 bases, with 15 bases between them. This CDR3 spans 15 amino acids.

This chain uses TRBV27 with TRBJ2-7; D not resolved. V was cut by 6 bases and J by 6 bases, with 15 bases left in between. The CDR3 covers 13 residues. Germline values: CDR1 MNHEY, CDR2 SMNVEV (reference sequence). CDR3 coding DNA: TGTGCCAGCAGCCGACCAGATCAGGCCGAGCAGTACTTC. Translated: CASSRPDQAEQYF.

The CDR3: CAGGSSYNEQFF. The DNA for the CDR3 is TGTGCCGGAGGTAGCTCCTACAATGAGCAGTTCTTC. The rearrangement joins TRBV30 to TRBJ2-1; the D gene is possibly TRBD2 (5 bases). Per the germline V gene, CDR1 is GTSNPN and CDR2 is SVGIG (reference sequence). Trimming pared 8 bases from V and 0 bases from J, leaving 8 bases between. This CDR3 has 12 residues.

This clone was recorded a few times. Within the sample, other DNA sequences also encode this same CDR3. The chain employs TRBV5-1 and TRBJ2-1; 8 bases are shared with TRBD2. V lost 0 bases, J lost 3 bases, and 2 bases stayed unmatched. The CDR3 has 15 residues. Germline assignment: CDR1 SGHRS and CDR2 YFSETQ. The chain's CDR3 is CASSLGTSGYNEQFF. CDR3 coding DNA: TGCGCCAGCAGCTTGGGCACTAGCGGCTACAATGAGCAGTTCTTC.

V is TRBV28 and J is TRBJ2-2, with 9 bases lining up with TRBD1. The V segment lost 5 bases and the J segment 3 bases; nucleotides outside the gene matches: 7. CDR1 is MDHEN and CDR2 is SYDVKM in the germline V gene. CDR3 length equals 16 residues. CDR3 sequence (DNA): TGTGCCAGCAGTGTCTCGGGACAGGGCCACACCGGGGAGCTGTTTTTT. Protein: CASSVSGQGHTGELFF.

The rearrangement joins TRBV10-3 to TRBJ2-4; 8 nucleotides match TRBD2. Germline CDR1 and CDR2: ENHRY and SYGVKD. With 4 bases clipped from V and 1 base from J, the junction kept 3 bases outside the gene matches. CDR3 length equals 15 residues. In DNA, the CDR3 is TGTGCCATCAGTGTATCGGGGGGGGCCAAAAACATTCAGTACTTC. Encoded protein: CAISVSGGAKNIQYF.

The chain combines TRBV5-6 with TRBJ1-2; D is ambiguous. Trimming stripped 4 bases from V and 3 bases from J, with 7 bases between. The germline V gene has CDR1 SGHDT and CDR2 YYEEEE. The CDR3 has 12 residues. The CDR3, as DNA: TGTGCCAGCAGCCGGTCACACTATGGCTACACCTTC. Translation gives CASSRSHYGYTF.

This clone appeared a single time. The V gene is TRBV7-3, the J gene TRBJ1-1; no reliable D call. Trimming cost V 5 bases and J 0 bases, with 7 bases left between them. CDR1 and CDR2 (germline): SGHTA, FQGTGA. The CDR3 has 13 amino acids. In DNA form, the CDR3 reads TGTGCCAGCAGCGCAGGAATGAACACTGAAGCTTTCTTT. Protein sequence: CASSAGMNTEAFF.

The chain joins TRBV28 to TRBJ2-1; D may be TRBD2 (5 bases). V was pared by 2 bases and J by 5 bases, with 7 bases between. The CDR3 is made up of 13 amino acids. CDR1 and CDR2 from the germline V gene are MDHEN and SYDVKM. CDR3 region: CASSLSGNNEQFF. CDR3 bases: TGTGCCAGCAGTTTAAGCGGAAACAATGAGCAGTTCTTC.

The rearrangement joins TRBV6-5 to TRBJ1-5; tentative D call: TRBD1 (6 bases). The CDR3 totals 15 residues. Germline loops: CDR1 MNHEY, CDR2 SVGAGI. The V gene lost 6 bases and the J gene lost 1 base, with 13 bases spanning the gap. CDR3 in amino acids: CASRRAGVSNQPQHF. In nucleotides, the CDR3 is TGTGCCAGCAGGCGCGCAGGGGTGAGCAATCAGCCCCAGCATTTT.

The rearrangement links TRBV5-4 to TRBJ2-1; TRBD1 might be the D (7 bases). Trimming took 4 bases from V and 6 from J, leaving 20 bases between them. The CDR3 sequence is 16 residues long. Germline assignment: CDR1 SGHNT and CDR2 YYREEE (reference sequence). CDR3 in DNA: TGTGCCAGCAGCGAGGGTGGGGGGACAGATCGCAATGAGCAGTTCTTC. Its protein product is CASSEGGGTDRNEQFF.

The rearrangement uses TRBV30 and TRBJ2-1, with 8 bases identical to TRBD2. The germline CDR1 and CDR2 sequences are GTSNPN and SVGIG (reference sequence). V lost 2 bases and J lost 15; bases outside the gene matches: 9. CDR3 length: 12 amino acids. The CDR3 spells CAWSTGSREGFF. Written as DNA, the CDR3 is TGTGCCTGGAGTACCGGGTCCCGGGAGGGGTTCTTC.

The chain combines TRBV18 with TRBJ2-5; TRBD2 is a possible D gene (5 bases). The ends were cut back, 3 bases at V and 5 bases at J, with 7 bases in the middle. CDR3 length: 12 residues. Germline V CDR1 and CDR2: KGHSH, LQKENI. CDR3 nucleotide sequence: TGTGCCAGCTCACCCGGCGGGGAGACCCAGTACTTC. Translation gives CASSPGGETQYF. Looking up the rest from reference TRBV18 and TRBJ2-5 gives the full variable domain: NAGVMQNPRHLVRRRGQEARLRCSPMKGHSHVYWYRQLPEEGLKFMVYLQKENIIDESGMPKERFSAEFPKEGPSILRIQQVVRGDSAAYFCASSPGGETQYFGPGTRLLVL.

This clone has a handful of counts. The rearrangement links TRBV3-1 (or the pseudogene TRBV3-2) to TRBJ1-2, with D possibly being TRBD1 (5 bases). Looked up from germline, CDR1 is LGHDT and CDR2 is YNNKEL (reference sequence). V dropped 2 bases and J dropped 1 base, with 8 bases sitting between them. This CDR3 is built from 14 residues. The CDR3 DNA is TGTGCCAGCAGCCAACTGACAGATAACTATGGCTACACCTTC. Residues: CASSQLTDNYGYTF.

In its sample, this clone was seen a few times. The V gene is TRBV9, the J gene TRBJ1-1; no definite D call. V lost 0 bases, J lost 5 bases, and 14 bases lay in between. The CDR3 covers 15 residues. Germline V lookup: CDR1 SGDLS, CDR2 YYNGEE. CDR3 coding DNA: TGTGCCAGCAGCGTAGACGGGATTCGGGGAACTGAAGCTTTCTTT. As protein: CASSVDGIRGTEAFF.

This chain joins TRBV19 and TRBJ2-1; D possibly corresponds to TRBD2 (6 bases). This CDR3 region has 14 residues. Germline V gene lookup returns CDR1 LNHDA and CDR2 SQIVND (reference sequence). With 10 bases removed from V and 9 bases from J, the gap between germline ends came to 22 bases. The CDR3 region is CATKFQWGEGEQFF. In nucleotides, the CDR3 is TGTGCCACCAAGTTCCAATGGGGGGAAGGTGAGCAGTTCTTC.